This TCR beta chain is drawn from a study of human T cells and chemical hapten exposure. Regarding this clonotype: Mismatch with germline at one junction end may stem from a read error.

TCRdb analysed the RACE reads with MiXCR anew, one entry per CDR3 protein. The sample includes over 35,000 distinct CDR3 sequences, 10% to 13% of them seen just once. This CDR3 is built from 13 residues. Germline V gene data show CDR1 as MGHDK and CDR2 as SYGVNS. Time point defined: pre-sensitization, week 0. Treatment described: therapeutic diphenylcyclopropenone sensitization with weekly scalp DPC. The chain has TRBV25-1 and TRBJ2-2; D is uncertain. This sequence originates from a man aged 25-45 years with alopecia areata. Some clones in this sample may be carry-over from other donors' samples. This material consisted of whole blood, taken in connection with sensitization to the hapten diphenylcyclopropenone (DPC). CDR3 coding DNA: TGTGCCAGCAGCGAATTGGGGACCGGGGAGCTGTTTTTT. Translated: CASSELGTGELFF. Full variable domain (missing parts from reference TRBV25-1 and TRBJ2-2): EADIYQTPRYLVIGTGKKITLECSQTMGHDKMYWYQQDPGMELHLIHYSYGVNSTEKGDLSSESTVSRIRTEHFPLTLESARPSHTSQYLCASSELGTGELFFGEGSRLTVL.